Shown below are 20 T cell receptor beta chains from a single sample sequenced in a study of cytomegalovirus exposure and HLA in healthy donors. The PCR ran on 60 Vbeta and 13 Jbeta primers. The table came from immunoSEQ multiplex PCR; TCRdb's copy has only in-frame clones and leaves some out. Its clone listing holds 150,000 to 200,000 clones. Material for sequencing was PBMCs. The receptors were sampled from a young man in good health and CMV-seronegative.

This chain connects TRBV11-1 to TRBJ2-5; perhaps TRBD1 as D (5 bases). The V end lost 5 bases, the J end lost 0 bases, and 16 bases lay between the germline ends. The CDR3 has 16 residues. Germline CDR1 is SGHAT and CDR2 is FQDESV (reference sequence). CDR3 nucleotide sequence: TGTGCCAGCAGCCTAGGGGCCTACCCGTACCAAGAGACCCAGTACTTC. It yields the protein CASSLGAYPYQETQYF.

The V call is TRBV9, the J call TRBJ1-3, with D tentatively TRBD1 (5 bases). The CDR3 consists of 15 residues. Trimming removed 0 bases at V and 2 bases at J, with 9 bases between. Germline CDR1 is SGDLS and CDR2 is YYNGEE. The CDR3: CASSVEGQPGNTIYF. CDR3 bases: TGTGCCAGCAGCGTAGAGGGGCAGCCTGGAAACACCATATATTTT.

This chain uses TRBV5-1 with TRBJ1-1, with a tentative D call TRBD1 (5 bases). Germline values: CDR1 SGHRS, CDR2 YFSETQ. The CDR3 has 16 residues. With 4 bases removed from V and 4 bases from J, the gap between germline ends came to 20 bases. For the CDR3, the DNA is TGCGCCAGCAGCCTGATGGGGGGAGTAGTGAGCACTGAAGCTTTCTTT. Encoded protein: CASSLMGGVVSTEAFF.

This chain joins TRBV28 and TRBJ2-1, with 12 bases fitting TRBD2. V was pared by 0 bases and J by 7 bases, with 4 bases of the junction left unmatched. The length of the CDR3 is 16 residues. Per germline, CDR1 MDHEN and CDR2 SYDVKM. The CDR3 coding sequence is TGTGCCAGCAGTTTATGGACTAGCGGGAGTCGGAATGAGCAGTTCTTC. It yields the protein CASSLWTSGSRNEQFF.

The chain links TRBV5-5 to TRBJ1-1; a possible D gene is TRBD1 (6 bases). The V end lost 1 base, the J end lost 3 bases, and 10 bases lay between the germline ends. This CDR3 has 14 amino acids. Looked up from germline, CDR1 is SGHKS and CDR2 is YYEKEE (reference sequence). DNA for the CDR3: TGTGCCAGCAGCTTGACAGGGATGGACACTGAAGCTTTCTTT. This codes for CASSLTGMDTEAFF.

This chain uses TRBV11-3 with TRBJ2-5, with 7 bases fitting TRBD2. The germline V gene has CDR1 SGHNT and CDR2 YENEEA. The CDR3 totals 15 residues. Germline trimming cut 1 base from V and 2 bases from J; bases unmatched to any gene: 4. The CDR3 protein is CASSLGGGGQETQYF. The DNA for the CDR3 is TGTGCCAGCAGCTTAGGAGGCGGGGGTCAAGAGACCCAGTACTTC.

The V and J genes are TRBV28 and TRBJ2-7, with a tentative D call TRBD2 (6 bases). Trimming pared 7 bases from V and 3 bases from J, leaving 19 bases between. Germline V gene lookup returns CDR1 MDHEN and CDR2 SYDVKM. The CDR3 has 15 residues. CDR3 protein: CASNIAGLASYEQYF. CDR3 DNA: TGTGCCAGCAATATAGCCGGGCTAGCGAGCTACGAGCAGTACTTC.

The chain has TRBV7-9 and TRBJ1-4, with D possibly TRBD1 on 5 matching bases. V was trimmed by 4 bases and J by 16 bases, leaving 16 bases between them. This CDR3 is built from 12 residues. The germline V gene encodes CDR1 SEHNR and CDR2 FQNEAQ (reference sequence). The DNA for the CDR3 is TGTGCCAGCAGCTCCCCGGGCAGGGTTCCGTTTTTT. It translates to CASSSPGRVPFF.

This chain uses TRBV30 with TRBJ2-3, with a tentative D call TRBD2 (7 bases). The CDR3 extends over 14 amino acids. Trimming pared 2 bases from V and 4 bases from J, leaving 13 bases between. CDR1 is GTSNPN, CDR2 SVGIG, per germline (reference sequence). The CDR3 region has the DNA TGTGCCTGGAGTTTGGGGGCGGGAGCAGATACGCAGTATTTT. Protein product: CAWSLGAGADTQYF. Variable domain in full (rest from reference TRBV30 and TRBJ2-3): SQTIHQWPATLVQPVGSPLSLECTVEGTSNPNLYWYRQAAGRGLQLLFYSVGIGQISSEVPQNLSASRPQDRQFILSSKKLLLSDSGFYLCAWSLGAGADTQYFGPGTRLTVL.

The V call is TRBV19, the J call TRBJ1-1; 7 bases map to TRBD1. V was pared by 6 bases and J by 0 bases, with 7 bases of the junction left unmatched. CDR3 length equals 15 residues. The germline gives CDR1 LNHDA, CDR2 SQIVND (reference sequence). CDR3 region: CASRTGRMMNTEAFF. In DNA form, the CDR3 reads TGTGCCAGTAGGACAGGGCGGATGATGAACACTGAAGCTTTCTTT.

CDR3: CSVDRGTGELFF. CDR3 sequence (DNA): TGCAGCGTTGACAGGGGCACCGGGGAGCTGTTTTTT. This chain connects TRBV29-1 to TRBJ2-2, with D possibly matching TRBD1 (6 bases). This CDR3 has 12 amino acids. The V gene lost 3 bases and the J gene lost 4 bases, with 6 bases spanning the gap. Germline assignment: CDR1 SQVTM and CDR2 ANQGSEA.

Here the CDR3 DNA reads TGCGCCAGCACCCCGGGGGGGAATCAAGAGACCCAGTACTTC. Residues: CASTPGGNQETQYF. This chain uses TRBV5-1 with TRBJ2-5; TRBD2 aligns across 8 bases. The V gene end was trimmed by 6 bases and the J gene end by 2 bases; junction bases not matched to a gene: 6. The CDR3 covers 14 residues. Germline CDR1 and CDR2: SGHRS and YFSETQ.

The V and J genes are TRBV11-2 and TRBJ1-5; tentative D call: TRBD1 (5 bases). Trimming left V 5 bases short and J 8 bases short, with 13 bases between. The CDR3 length is 13 residues. Germline CDR1 reads SGHAT; CDR2 reads FQNNGV. Here the CDR3 DNA reads TGTGCCAGCAGCAACGGTAGGGGTGAGCCCCAGCATTTT. This sequence encodes CASSNGRGEPQHF.

The CDR3 loop reads CASSLRGLAQETQYF. The CDR3 DNA follows: TGTGCCAGCAGCTTAAGAGGACTAGCCCAAGAGACCCAGTACTTC. The J gene is TRBJ2-5, the V gene TRBV11-1; 8 nucleotides match TRBD2. The CDR3 is 15 residues long. Losses at the gene ends were 2 bases for V and 1 base for J; bases not matched to a gene: 3. Germline lookup yields CDR1 SGHAT and CDR2 FQDESV (reference sequence).

This chain joins TRBV5-1 and TRBJ1-2, with 9 bases fitting TRBD1. V shed 2 bases, J shed 7 bases, and the junction held 6 bases outside the gene matches. This CDR3 is 14 amino acids long. In germline, CDR1 is SGHRS, CDR2 YFSETQ. Here the CDR3 reads CASSFGQGLSGYTF. The CDR3 DNA reads as TGCGCCAGCAGCTTCGGACAGGGGCTCTCTGGCTACACCTTC. Based on the CDR3 plus reference TRBV5-1 and TRBJ1-2, the full variable domain is KAGVTQTPRYLIKTRGQQVTLSCSPISGHRSVSWYQQTPGQGLQFLFEYFSETQRNKGNFPGRFSGRQFSNSRSEMNVSTLELGDSALYLCASSFGQGLSGYTFGSGTRLTVV.

This sequence joins TRBV7-9 and TRBJ1-1; D is unclear. The CDR3 contains 12 residues. The germline V gene encodes CDR1 SEHNR and CDR2 FQNEAQ (reference sequence). V lost 6 bases to trimming and J lost 1 base, with 6 bases between them. The CDR3 bases are TGTGCCAGCAGGAGGGAGAACACTGAAGCTTTCTTT. It translates to CASRRENTEAFF.

J is TRBJ2-6 and V is TRBV4-3, with a tentative D call TRBD2 (6 bases). V gave up 5 bases and J gave up 1 base, with 15 bases separating them. The length of the CDR3 is 17 residues. Germline V gene sequence: CDR1 LGHNA, CDR2 YSLEER. The CDR3 nucleotides are TGCGCCAGCAGCGCGGGGCCAGGAGTATCTGGGGCCAACGTCCTGACTTTC. Protein product: CASSAGPGVSGANVLTF.

The chain is built from TRBV11-2 and TRBJ2-7, with 9 bases lining up with TRBD2. Germline values: CDR1 SGHAT, CDR2 FQNNGV. V shed 0 bases and J 3 bases; nucleotides not matched to a gene: 18. The CDR3 has 20 amino acids. CDR3 region: CASSLDGGSGGTKLFYEQYF. CDR3 sequence (DNA): TGTGCCAGCAGCTTAGATGGGGGCAGCGGGGGGACCAAGTTATTCTACGAGCAGTACTTC.

The V gene is TRBV7-2, the J gene TRBJ1-2; 8 bases line up with TRBD1. This CDR3 is built from 14 residues. Germline assignment: CDR1 SGHTA and CDR2 FQGNSA. The V and J ends lost 7 bases and 6 bases, in that order; junction bases with no gene match: 10. The CDR3 nucleotides are TGTGCCAGCAATTTGGGGACAGGAACTAATGGCTACACCTTC. Protein: CASNLGTGTNGYTF. The entire variable domain, with the rest obtained from reference TRBV7-2 and TRBJ1-2, is as follows: GAGVSQSPSNKVTEKGKDVELRCDPISGHTALYWYRQSLGQGLEFLIYFQGNSAPDKSGLPSDRFSAERTGGSVSTLTIQRTQQEDSAVYLCASNLGTGTNGYTFGSGTRLTVV.

This rearrangement joins TRBV7-2 to TRBJ2-3; TRBD1 aligns across 10 bases. CDR3 length: 13 residues. The V gene end was trimmed by 0 bases and the J gene end by 11 bases; junction bases not matched to a gene: 2. From germline, CDR1 is SGHTA and CDR2 FQGNSA. CDR3 residues: CASSLARDRGQYF. CDR3 nucleotides: TGTGCCAGCAGCTTAGCACGGGACAGGGGGCAGTATTTT.